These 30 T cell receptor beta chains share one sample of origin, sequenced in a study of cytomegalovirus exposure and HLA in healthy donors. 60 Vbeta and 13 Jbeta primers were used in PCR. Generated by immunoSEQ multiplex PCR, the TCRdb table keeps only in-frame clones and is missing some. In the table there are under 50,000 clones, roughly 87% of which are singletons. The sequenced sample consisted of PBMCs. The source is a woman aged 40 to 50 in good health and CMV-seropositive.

The CDR3 loop reads CASSYTPSGNRVQYF. CDR3 coding DNA: TGTGCCAGCAGTTACACGCCTAGCGGCAATAGGGTACAGTACTTC. The chain links TRBV6-6 to TRBJ2-7; 7 bases are shared with TRBD2. J lost 10 bases, V lost 2 bases, and 14 bases had no gene match. Germline lookup yields CDR1 MNHNY and CDR2 SVGAGI (reference sequence). There are 15 residues in the CDR3.

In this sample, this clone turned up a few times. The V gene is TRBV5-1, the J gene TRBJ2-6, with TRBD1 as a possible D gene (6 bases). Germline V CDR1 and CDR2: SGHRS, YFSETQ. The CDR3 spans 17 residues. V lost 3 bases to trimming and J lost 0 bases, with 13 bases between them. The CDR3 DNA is TGCGCCAGCAGCTCCGGTGGGGACAACTCTGGGGCCAACGTCCTGACTTTC. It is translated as CASSSGGDNSGANVLTF.

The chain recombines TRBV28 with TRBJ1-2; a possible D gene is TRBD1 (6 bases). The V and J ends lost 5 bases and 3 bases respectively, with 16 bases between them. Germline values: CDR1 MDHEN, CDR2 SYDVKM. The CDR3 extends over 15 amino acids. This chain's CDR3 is CASSPPFAGDYGYTF. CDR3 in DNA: TGTGCCAGCAGTCCCCCCTTTGCAGGGGACTATGGCTACACCTTC.

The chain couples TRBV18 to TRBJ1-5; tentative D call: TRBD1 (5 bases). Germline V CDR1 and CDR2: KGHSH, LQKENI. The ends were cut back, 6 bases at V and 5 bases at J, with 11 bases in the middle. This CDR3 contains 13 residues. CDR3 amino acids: CASSRTRDQPQHF. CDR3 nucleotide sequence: TGTGCCAGCTCCCGGACAAGAGATCAGCCCCAGCATTTT.

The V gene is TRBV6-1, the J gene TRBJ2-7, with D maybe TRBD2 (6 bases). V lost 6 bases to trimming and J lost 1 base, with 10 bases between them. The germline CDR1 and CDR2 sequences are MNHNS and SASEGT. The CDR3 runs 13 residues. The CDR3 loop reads CASRGTESYEQYF. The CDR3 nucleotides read TGTGCCAGCAGAGGGACTGAGTCCTACGAGCAGTACTTC.

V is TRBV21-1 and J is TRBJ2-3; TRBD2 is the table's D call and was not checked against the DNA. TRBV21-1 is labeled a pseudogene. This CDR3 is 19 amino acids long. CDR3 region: CASSKSRTPPLESTDTQYF. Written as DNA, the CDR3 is TGTGCCAGCAGCAAAAGTCGGACCCCGCCACTAGAAAGCACAGATACGCAGTATTTT.

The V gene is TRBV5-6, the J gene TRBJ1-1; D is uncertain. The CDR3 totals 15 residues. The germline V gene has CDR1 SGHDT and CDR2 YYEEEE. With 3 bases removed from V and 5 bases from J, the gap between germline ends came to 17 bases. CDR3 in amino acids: CASSSGIGFRTEAFF. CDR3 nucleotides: TGTGCCAGCAGCTCGGGAATAGGGTTTCGAACTGAAGCTTTCTTT.

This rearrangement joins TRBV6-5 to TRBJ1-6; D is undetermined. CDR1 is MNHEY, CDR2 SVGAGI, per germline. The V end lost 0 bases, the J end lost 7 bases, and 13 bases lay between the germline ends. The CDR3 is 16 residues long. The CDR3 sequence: CASSYSTEGGNSPLHF. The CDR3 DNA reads TGTGCCAGCAGTTACTCGACGGAGGGCGGCAATTCACCCCTCCACTTT.

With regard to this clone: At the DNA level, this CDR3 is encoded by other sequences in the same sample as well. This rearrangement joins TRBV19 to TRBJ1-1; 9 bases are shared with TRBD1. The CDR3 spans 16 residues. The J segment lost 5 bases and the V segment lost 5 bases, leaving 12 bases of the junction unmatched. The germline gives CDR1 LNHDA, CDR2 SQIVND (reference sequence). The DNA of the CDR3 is TGTGCCAGTAGTGCTCCCGGGACAGGGTCGGCGACTGAAGCTTTCTTT. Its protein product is CASSAPGTGSATEAFF.

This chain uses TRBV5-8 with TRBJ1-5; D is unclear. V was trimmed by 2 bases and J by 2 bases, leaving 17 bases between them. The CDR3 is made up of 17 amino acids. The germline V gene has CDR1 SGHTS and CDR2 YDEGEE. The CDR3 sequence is CASSLGSGKGGNQPQHF. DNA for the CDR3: TGTGCCAGCAGCTTAGGGTCGGGGAAGGGTGGCAATCAGCCCCAGCATTTT.

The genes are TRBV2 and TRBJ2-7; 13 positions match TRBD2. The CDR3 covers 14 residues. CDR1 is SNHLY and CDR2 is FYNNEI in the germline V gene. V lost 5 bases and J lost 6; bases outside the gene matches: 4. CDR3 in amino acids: CASSRLAGGSEQYF. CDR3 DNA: TGTGCCAGCAGTCGACTAGCGGGAGGTTCCGAGCAGTACTTC.

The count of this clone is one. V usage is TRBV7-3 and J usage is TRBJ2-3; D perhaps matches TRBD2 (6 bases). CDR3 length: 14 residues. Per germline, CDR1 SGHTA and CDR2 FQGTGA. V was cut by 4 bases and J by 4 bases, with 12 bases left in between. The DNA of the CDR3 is TGTGCCAGCAGCTCGGCTGTAGCGGCAGATACGCAGTATTTT. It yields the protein CASSSAVAADTQYF.

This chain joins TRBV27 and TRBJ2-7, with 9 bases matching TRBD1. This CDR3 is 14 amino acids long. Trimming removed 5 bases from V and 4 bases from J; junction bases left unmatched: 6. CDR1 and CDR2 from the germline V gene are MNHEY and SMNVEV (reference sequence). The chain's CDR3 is CASSLTGGGYEQYF. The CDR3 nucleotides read TGTGCCAGCAGTCTCACAGGGGGCGGTTACGAGCAGTACTTC.

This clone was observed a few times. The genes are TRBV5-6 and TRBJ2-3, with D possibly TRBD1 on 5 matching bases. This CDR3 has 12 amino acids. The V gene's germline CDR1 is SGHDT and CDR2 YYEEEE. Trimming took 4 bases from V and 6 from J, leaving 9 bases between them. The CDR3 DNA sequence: TGTGCCAGCAGCCATTCAGGGGATACGCAGTATTTT. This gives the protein CASSHSGDTQYF.

The chain's CDR3 is CASSLGESYEQYF. The DNA of the CDR3 is TGTGCCAGCAGCTTAGGGGAGAGCTACGAGCAGTACTTC. This chain links TRBV7-2 with TRBJ2-7, with D maybe TRBD2 (5 bases). This CDR3 contains 13 residues. Looked up from germline, CDR1 is SGHTA and CDR2 is FQGNSA. Trimming removed 1 base at V and 3 bases at J, with 7 bases between.

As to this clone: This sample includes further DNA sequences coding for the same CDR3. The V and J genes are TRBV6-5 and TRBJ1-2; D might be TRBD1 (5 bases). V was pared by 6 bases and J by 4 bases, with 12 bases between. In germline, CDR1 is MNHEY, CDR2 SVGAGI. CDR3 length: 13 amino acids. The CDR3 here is CASSPDSSYGYTF. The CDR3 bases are TGTGCCAGCAGCCCAGACAGCTCCTATGGCTACACCTTC.

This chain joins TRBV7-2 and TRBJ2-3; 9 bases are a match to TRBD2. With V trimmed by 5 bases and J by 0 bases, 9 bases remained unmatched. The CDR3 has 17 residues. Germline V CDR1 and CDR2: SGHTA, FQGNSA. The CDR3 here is CASSRVASGTSTDTQYF. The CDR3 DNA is TGTGCCAGCAGCCGAGTCGCTAGCGGGACTAGCACAGATACGCAGTATTTT.

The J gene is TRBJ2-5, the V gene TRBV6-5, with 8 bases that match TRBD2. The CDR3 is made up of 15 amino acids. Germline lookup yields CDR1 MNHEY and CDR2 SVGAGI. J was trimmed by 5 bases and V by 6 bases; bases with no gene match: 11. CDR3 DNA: TGTGCCAGCAGCGGACTAGCCCCGAAGGCGGAGACCCAGTACTTC. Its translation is CASSGLAPKAETQYF.

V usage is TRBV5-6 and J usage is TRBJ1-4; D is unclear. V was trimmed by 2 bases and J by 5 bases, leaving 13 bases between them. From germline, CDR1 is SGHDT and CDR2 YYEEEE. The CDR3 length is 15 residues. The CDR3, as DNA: TGTGCCAGCAGCTTCGGTTTTCAAGAGAATGAAAAACTGTTTTTT. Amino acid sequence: CASSFGFQENEKLFF.

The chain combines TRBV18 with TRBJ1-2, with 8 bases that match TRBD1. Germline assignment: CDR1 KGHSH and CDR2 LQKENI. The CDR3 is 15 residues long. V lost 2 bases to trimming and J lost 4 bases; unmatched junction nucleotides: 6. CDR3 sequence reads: CASSPERGQGYGYTF. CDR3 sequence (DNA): TGTGCCAGCTCACCAGAGAGAGGACAGGGCTATGGCTACACCTTC.

In nucleotides, the CDR3 is TGTGCCAGCAGCCAGCGGGGTGGGACCCAGTACTTC. This encodes CASSQRGGTQYF. The chain is built from TRBV27 and TRBJ2-5, with TRBD2 matching 7 bases. V gave up 6 bases and J gave up 7 bases; unmatched junction bases: 5. CDR1 and CDR2 (germline): MNHEY, SMNVEV (reference sequence). The CDR3 loop spans 12 amino acids.

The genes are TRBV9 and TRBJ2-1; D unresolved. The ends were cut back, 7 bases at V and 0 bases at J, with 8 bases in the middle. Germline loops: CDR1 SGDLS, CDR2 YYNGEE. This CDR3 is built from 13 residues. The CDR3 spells CASSPGSYNEQFF. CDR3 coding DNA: TGTGCCAGCTCTCCGGGCTCCTACAATGAGCAGTTCTTC.

This chain's CDR3 is CASSLSSTVPGSAFF. The CDR3 DNA sequence: TGTGCCAGCAGTCTTTCATCGACAGTCCCCGGTTCGGCTTTCTTT. V usage is TRBV6-1 and J usage is TRBJ1-1; D possibly corresponds to TRBD1 (5 bases). Per germline, CDR1 MNHNS and CDR2 SASEGT. V dropped 5 bases and J dropped 11 bases, with 24 bases sitting between them. CDR3 length equals 15 residues.

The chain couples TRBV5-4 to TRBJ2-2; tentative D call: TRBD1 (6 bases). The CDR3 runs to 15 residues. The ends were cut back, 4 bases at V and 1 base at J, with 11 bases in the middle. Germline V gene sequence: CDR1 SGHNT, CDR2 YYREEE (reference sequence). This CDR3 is CASSNGQKNTGELFF. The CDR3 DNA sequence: TGTGCCAGCAGCAACGGACAGAAGAACACCGGGGAGCTGTTTTTT.

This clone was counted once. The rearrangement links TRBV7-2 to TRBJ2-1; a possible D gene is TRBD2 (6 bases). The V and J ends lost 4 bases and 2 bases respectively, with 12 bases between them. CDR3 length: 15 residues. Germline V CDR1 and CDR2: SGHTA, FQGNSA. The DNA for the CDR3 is TGTGCCAGCAGCTCTTCTAGCGCAACCTACAATGAGCAGTTCTTC. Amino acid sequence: CASSSSSATYNEQFF.

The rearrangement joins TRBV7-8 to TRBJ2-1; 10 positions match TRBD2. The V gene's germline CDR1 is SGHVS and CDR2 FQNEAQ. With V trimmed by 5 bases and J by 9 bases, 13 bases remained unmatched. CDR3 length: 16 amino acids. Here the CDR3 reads CASSKSTGTSDGEQFF. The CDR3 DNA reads TGTGCCAGCAGCAAAAGCACCGGGACTAGCGACGGTGAGCAGTTCTTC.

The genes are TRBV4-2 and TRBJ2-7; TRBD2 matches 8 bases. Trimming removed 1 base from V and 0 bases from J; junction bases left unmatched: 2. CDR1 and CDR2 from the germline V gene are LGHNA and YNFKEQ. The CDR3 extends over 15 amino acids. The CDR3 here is CASSQGLALSYEQYF. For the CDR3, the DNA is TGTGCCAGCAGCCAAGGACTAGCGCTCTCCTACGAGCAGTACTTC.

The CDR3 loop reads CASSLATGGLETYEQYF. CDR3 DNA: TGTGCCAGCAGCTTAGCGACAGGGGGCTTGGAGACCTACGAGCAGTACTTC. This rearrangement joins TRBV11-2 to TRBJ2-7; 10 positions agree with TRBD1. This CDR3 has 17 amino acids. Germline V gives CDR1 SGHAT, CDR2 FQNNGV. V trimming: 1 base; J trimming: 2 bases; junction bases outside the gene matches: 8.

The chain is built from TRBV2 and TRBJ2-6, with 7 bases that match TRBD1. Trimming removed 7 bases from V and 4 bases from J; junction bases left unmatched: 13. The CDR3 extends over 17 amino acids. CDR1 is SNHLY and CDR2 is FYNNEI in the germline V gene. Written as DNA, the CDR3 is TGTGCCAGCAAGGGGGCCGTAGGGGCGCCCGGGGCCAACGTCCTGACTTTC. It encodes CASKGAVGAPGANVLTF.

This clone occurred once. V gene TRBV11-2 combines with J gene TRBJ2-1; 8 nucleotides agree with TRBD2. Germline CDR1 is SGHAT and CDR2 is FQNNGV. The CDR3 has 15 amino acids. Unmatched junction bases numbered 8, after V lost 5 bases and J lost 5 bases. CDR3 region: CASSPIVAGNNEQFF. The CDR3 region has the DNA TGTGCCAGCAGCCCGATTGTAGCGGGGAACAATGAGCAGTTCTTC.